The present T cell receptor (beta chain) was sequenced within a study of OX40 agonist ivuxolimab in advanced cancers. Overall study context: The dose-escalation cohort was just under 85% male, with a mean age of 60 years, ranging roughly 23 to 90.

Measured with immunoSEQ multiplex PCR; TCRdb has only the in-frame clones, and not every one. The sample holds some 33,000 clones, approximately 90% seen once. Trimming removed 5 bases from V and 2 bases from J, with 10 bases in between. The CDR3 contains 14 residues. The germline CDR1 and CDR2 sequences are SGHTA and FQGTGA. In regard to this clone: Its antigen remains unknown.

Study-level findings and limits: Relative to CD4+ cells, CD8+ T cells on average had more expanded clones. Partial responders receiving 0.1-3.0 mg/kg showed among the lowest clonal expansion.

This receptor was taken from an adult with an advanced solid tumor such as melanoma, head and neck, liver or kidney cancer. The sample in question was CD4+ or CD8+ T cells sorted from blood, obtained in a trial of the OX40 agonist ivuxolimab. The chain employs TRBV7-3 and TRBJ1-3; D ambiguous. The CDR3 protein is CASSRGGTGNTIYF. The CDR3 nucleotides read TGTGCCAGCAGCCGAGGAGGTACTGGAAACACCATATATTTT.